This T cell receptor beta chain was captured in a study of cytomegalovirus exposure and HLA in healthy donors. Primers included in the PCR were 60 Vbeta and 13 Jbeta primers. TCRdb's table, derived via immunoSEQ multiplex PCR, lists solely in-frame clones and lacks some. The repertoire holds tens of thousands of clones, with 60% to 70% as singletons. General study points: TRBV6-2, TRBV6-3 and other indistinguishable V segments were excluded. Fewer N-insertions than the roughly 630-donor mean were reportedly shown by an Asian-associated ancestry cluster in a later analysis. Productive status was seen about 87% or about 30% of the time for most TCR beta V segments in an earlier analysis.

To note about this clone: Antigen: not known.

V shed 3 bases, J shed 9 bases, and the junction held 5 bases outside the gene matches. The CDR3 is made up of 15 amino acids. The germline CDR1 and CDR2 sequences are SQVTM and ANQGSEA. Sequences were obtained from PBMCs. The rearrangement links TRBV29-1 to TRBJ2-1; 16 bases align to TRBD2. The receptor's source is a woman aged 30 to 39 in good health and CMV-seronegative. The CDR3 DNA follows: TGCAGCGTTGAGGGACTAGCGGGAGGGCGTAGTGAGCAGTTCTTC. Encoded protein: CSVEGLAGGRSEQFF.